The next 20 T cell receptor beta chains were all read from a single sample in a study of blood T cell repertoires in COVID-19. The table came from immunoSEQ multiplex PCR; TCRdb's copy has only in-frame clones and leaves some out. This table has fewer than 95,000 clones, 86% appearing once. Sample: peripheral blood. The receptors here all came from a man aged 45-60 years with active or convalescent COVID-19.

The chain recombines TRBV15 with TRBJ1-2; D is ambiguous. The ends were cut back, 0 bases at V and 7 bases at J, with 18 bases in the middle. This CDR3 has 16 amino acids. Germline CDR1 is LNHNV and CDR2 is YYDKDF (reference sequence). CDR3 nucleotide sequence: TGTGCCACCAGCAGAGATCTCGGCACCACCTCGGGTGGCTACACCTTC. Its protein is CATSRDLGTTSGGYTF.

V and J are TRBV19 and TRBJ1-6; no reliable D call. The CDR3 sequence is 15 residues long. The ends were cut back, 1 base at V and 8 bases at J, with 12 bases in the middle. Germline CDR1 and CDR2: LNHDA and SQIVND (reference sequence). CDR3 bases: TGTGCCAGTAGTATAGTTCCGGGTAGGCATTCACCCCTCCACTTT. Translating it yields CASSIVPGRHSPLHF.

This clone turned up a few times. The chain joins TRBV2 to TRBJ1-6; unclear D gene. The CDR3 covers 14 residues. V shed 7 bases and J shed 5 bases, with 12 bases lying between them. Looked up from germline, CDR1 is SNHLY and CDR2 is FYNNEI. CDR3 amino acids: CASTEERDNSPLHF. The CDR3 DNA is TGTGCCAGCACCGAGGAGAGAGATAATTCACCCCTCCACTTT.

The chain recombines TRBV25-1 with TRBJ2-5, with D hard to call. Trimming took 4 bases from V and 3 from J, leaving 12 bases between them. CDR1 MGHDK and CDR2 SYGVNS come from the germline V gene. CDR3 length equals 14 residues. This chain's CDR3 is CASSVQEGEETQYF. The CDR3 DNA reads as TGTGCCAGCAGTGTGCAGGAAGGCGAAGAGACCCAGTACTTC.

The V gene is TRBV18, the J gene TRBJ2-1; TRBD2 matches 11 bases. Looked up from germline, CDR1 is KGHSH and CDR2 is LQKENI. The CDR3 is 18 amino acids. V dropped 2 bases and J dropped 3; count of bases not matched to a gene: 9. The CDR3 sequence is CASSPRLAGGLSYNEQFF. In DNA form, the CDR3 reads TGTGCCAGCTCACCAAGGCTAGCGGGAGGATTAAGCTACAATGAGCAGTTCTTC.

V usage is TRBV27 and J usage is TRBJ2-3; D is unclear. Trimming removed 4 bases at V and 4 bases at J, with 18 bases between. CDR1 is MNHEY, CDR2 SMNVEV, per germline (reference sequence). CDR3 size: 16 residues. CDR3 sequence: CASSSYPDTASDTQYF. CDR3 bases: TGTGCCAGCAGTTCCTACCCTGACACGGCGTCAGATACGCAGTATTTT.

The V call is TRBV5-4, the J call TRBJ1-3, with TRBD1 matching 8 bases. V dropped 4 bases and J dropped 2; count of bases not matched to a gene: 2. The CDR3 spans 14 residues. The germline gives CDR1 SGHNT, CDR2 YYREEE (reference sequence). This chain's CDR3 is CASSQTGAGNTIYF. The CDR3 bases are TGTGCCAGCAGCCAGACAGGGGCTGGAAACACCATATATTTT.

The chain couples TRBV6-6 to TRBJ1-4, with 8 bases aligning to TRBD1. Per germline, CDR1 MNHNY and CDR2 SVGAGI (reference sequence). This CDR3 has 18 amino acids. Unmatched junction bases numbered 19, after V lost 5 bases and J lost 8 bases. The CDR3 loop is CASSRRGLGGSIDEKLFF. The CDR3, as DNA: TGTGCCAGCAGTCGCAGGGGGCTGGGGGGAAGCATCGACGAAAAACTGTTTTTT.

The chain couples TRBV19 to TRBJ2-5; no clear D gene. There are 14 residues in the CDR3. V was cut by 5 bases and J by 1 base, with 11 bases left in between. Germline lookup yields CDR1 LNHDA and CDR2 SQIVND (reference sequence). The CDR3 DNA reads TGTGCCAGTAGTTTCCAAGCCACCCAAGAGACCCAGTACTTC. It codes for CASSFQATQETQYF.

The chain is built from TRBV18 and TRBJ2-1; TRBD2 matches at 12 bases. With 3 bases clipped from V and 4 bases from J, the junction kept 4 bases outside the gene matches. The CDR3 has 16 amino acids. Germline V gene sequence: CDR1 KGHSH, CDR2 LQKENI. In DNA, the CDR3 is TGTGCCAGCTCACCGGGACTAGCGGGTGTGTACAATGAGCAGTTCTTC. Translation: CASSPGLAGVYNEQFF.

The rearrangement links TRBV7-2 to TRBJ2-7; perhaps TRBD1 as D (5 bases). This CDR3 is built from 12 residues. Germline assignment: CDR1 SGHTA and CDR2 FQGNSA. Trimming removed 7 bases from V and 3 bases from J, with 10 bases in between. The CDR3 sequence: CASKGADYEQYF. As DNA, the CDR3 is TGTGCCAGCAAAGGGGCCGACTACGAGCAGTACTTC.

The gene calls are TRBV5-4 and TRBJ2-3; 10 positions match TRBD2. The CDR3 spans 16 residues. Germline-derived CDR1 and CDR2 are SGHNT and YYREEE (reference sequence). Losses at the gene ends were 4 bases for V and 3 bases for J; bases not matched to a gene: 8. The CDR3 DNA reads TGTGCCAGCAGCCGCCGGCTAGCGGGGGAAACAGATACGCAGTATTTT. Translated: CASSRRLAGETDTQYF. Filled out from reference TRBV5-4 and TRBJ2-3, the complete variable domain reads ETGVTQSPTHLIKTRGQQVTLRCSSQSGHNTVSWYQQALGQGPQFIFQYYREEENGRGNFPPRFSGLQFPNYSSELNVNALELDDSALYLCASSRRLAGETDTQYFGPGTRLTVL.

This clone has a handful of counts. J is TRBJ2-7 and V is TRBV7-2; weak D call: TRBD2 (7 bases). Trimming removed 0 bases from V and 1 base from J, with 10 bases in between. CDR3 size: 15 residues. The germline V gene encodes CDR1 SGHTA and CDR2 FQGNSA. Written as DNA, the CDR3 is TGTGCCAGCAGCTTAGCCGGGGGGCGTTCCTACGAGCAGTACTTC. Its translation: CASSLAGGRSYEQYF.

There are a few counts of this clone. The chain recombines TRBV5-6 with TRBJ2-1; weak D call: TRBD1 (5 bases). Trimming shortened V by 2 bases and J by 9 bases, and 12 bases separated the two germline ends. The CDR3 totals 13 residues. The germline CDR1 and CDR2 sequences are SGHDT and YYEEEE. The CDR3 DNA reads TGTGCCAGCAGCTTCCTTGGGGCGGTTGAGCAGTTCTTC. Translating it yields CASSFLGAVEQFF.

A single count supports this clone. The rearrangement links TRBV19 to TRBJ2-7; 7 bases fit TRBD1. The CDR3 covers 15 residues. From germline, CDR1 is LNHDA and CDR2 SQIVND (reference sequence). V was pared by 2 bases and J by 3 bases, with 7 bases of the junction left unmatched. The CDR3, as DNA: TGTGCCAGTAGTATAAGTACAGGGGTCGTCTACGAGCAGTACTTC. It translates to CASSISTGVVYEQYF. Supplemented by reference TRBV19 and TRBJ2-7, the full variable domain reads DGGITQSPKYLFRKEGQNVTLSCEQNLNHDAMYWYRQDPGQGLRLIYYSQIVNDFQKGDIAEGYSVSREKKESFPLTVTSAQKNPTAFYLCASSISTGVVYEQYFGPGTRLTVT.

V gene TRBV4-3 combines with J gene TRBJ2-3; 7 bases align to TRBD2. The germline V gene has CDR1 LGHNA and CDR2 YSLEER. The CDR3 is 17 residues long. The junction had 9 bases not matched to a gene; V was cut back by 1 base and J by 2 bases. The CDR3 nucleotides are TGCGCCAGCAGCCAAGGCTCGGGACTAAAACACACAGATACGCAGTATTTT. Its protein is CASSQGSGLKHTDTQYF.

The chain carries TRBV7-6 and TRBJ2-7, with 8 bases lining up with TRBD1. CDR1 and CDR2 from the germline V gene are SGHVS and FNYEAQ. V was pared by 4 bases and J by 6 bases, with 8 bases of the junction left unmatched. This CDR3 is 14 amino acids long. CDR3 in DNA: TGTGCCAGCAGCTGGACAGACAGGGGTGGCGAGCAGTACTTC. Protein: CASSWTDRGGEQYF.

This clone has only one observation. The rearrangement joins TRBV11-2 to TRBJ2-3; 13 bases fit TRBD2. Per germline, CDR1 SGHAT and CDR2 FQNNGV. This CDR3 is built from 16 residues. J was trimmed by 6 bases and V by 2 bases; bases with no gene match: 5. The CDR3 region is CASSLSGLAGVDTQYF. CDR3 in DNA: TGTGCCAGCAGCTTATCTGGACTAGCGGGGGTCGATACGCAGTATTTT. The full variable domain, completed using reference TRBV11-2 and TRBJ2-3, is EAGVAQSPRYKIIEKRQSVAFWCNPISGHATLYWYQQILGQGPKLLIQFQNNGVVDDSQLPKDRFSAERLKGVDSTLKIQPAKLEDSAVYLCASSLSGLAGVDTQYFGPGTRLTVL.

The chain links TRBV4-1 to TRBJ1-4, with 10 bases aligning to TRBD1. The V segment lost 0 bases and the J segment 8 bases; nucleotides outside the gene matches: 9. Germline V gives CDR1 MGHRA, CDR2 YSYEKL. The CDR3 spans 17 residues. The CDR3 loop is CASSQDGPGQGKEKLFF. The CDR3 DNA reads TGCGCCAGCAGCCAAGACGGGCCGGGACAGGGGAAAGAAAAACTGTTTTTT.

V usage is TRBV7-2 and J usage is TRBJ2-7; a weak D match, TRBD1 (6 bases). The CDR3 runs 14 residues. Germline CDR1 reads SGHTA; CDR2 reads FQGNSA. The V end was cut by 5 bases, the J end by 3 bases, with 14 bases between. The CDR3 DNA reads TGTGCCAGCAGCAAACAGGGTAGGATCTACGAGCAGTACTTC. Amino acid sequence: CASSKQGRIYEQYF.